This TCR beta chain comes out of a study of blood T cells in healthy people across ages. CDR3 length equals 14 residues. CDR1 is SQVTM, CDR2 ANQGSEA, per germline. The V end was cut by 5 bases, the J end by 1 base, with 12 bases between. The use of a sample-barcoded 5' primer and a J-beta primer mix characterized a second PCR of roughly 6 to 12 cycles. TCRdb redid the calling of the 5' RACE reads with MiXCR, one entry per CDR3 protein. The sample has more than 650,000 distinct CDR3 sequences; about 20% are singletons. The sample comprised blood. The origin of this receptor is an older man in good health. The rearrangement uses TRBV29-1 and TRBJ1-3, with D possibly being TRBD1 (5 bases). DNA for the CDR3: TGCAGCGTTCTGGAGCAGGGTTCTGGAAACACCATATATTTT. Its translation is CSVLEQGSGNTIYF.